This is a list of T cell receptor beta chains from one sample in a study of T-cell memory formation after mild COVID-19. Each CDR3 protein gets one entry after TCRdb re-called the 5' RACE reads with MiXCR. The data show more than 400,000 distinct CDR3 sequences, with 15% to 20% seen just once and approximately 13% held by the top ten. Source material: PBMCs or a T cell subset sorted from them (not recorded which). The receptors stem from an adult woman who had mild COVID-19 (a few samples of this study predate the infection). Cell type and time point are not known. Both conserved end residues are part of each CDR3. The order of the fields is D gene, clone size, J gene, V gene, CDR3 protein, CDR3 DNA. The D gene is left open where the match is weak. Clone size is given for some rows only: seen once, a few or many times, or a class if the clone is expanded.

D: NA; size: NA; J: TRBJ2-2; V: TRBV2; CDR3: CASRANDNTGELFF; DNA: TGTGCCAGCAGGGCAAATGACAACACCGGGGAGCTGTTTTTT
D: TRBD1; size: NA; J: TRBJ2-7; V: TRBV28; CDR3: CASSLFEGTGGEEQYF; DNA: TGTGCCAGCAGTTTATTTGAAGGGACAGGGGGCGAAGAGCAGTACTTC
D: NA; size: NA; J: TRBJ1-1; V: TRBV7-9; CDR3: CASSLRVIGGRNTEAFF; DNA: TGTGCCAGCAGCTTAAGGGTAATTGGCGGCAGGAACACTGAAGCTTTCTTT
D: TRBD2; size: few; J: TRBJ2-1; V: TRBV30; CDR3: CAWSQTSVSQFF; DNA: TGTGCCTGGAGTCAGACTAGCGTATCGCAGTTCTTC
D: NA; size: NA; J: TRBJ2-1; V: TRBV4-3; CDR3: CASSQDESVTYNEQFF; DNA: TGCGCCAGCAGCCAAGATGAGAGCGTTACCTACAATGAGCAGTTCTTC
D: NA; size: few; J: TRBJ2-2; V: TRBV11-2; CDR3: CASTSRQSTGELFF; DNA: TGTGCCAGCACCTCACGACAGTCCACCGGGGAGCTGTTTTTT
D: TRBD1; size: few; J: TRBJ1-2; V: TRBV29-1; CDR3: CSVTGTGIVYGYTF; DNA: TGCAGCGTTACCGGGACAGGGATTGTCTATGGCTACACCTTC
D: NA; size: few; J: TRBJ1-5; V: TRBV20-1; CDR3: CSASAWGSGNQPQHF; DNA: TGCAGTGCTAGTGCATGGGGCAGCGGCAATCAGCCCCAGCATTTT
D: NA; size: few; J: TRBJ2-3; V: TRBV30; CDR3: CAWSVGNTDTQYF; DNA: TGTGCCTGGAGTGTCGGGAACACAGATACGCAGTATTTT
D: NA; size: NA; J: TRBJ2-5; V: TRBV4-1; CDR3: CASSQGSTGETQYF; DNA: TGCGCCAGCAGCCAGGGCTCCACAGGGGAGACCCAGTACTTC
D: TRBD2; size: NA; J: TRBJ2-1; V: TRBV15; CDR3: CATSRLSGGVNEQFF; DNA: TGTGCCACCAGCAGACTTAGCGGGGGAGTCAATGAGCAGTTCTTC
D: TRBD2; size: few; J: TRBJ2-3; V: TRBV20-1; CDR3: CSAQSGWLAGVADTQYF; DNA: TGCAGTGCTCAATCCGGGTGGCTAGCGGGAGTGGCAGATACGCAGTATTTT
D: NA; size: few; J: TRBJ2-2; V: TRBV6-2/TRBV6-3; CDR3: CASSQPTLNTGELFF; DNA: TGTGCCAGCAGTCAACCCACATTGAACACCGGGGAGCTGTTTTTT
D: TRBD1; size: few; J: TRBJ2-3; V: TRBV20-1; CDR3: CSALQDRVSDTQYF; DNA: TGCAGTGCTCTACAGGACAGGGTTTCGGATACGCAGTATTTT
D: TRBD1; size: many; J: TRBJ2-6; V: TRBV12-3/TRBV12-4; CDR3: CASSPSGGRSGANVLTF; DNA: TGTGCCAGCAGCCCATCAGGGGGCCGCTCTGGGGCCAACGTCCTGACTTTC
D: TRBD2; size: NA; J: TRBJ2-1; V: TRBV7-3; CDR3: CASSREASSYNEQFF; DNA: TGTGCCAGCAGCCGGGAGGCGAGCTCCTACAATGAGCAGTTCTTC
D: TRBD1; size: NA; J: TRBJ2-1; V: TRBV10-3; CDR3: CAISASGQEYNEQFF; DNA: TGTGCCATCAGTGCCTCGGGACAGGAGTACAATGAGCAGTTCTTC
D: TRBD1; size: few; J: TRBJ1-1; V: TRBV5-1; CDR3: CASGTGGANTEAFF; DNA: TGCGCCAGTGGGACAGGGGGCGCGAACACTGAAGCTTTCTTT
D: TRBD2; size: NA; J: TRBJ2-1; V: TRBV3-1; CDR3: CASSQESVAGGAKNEQFF; DNA: TGTGCCAGCAGCCAAGAGTCAGTGGCGGGGGGGGCTAAGAATGAGCAGTTCTTC
D: NA; size: NA; J: TRBJ1-1; V: TRBV20-1; CDR3: CSARVTGARFMNTEAFF; DNA: TGCAGTGCTAGGGTAACAGGCGCCCGCTTCATGAACACTGAAGCTTTCTTT
D: NA; size: many; J: TRBJ2-1; V: TRBV23-1; CDR3: CASSQPGRGGYNEQFF; DNA: TGCGCCAGCAGTCAACCTGGACGGGGCGGATACAATGAGCAGTTCTTC
D: TRBD1; size: NA; J: TRBJ1-1; V: TRBV3-1; CDR3: CASSQAETGGTEAFF; DNA: TGTGCCAGCAGCCAAGCCGAGACAGGGGGCACTGAAGCTTTCTTT
D: TRBD1; size: few; J: TRBJ2-7; V: TRBV7-2; CDR3: CASSSQGEAYEQYF; DNA: TGTGCCAGCAGCTCACAGGGGGAGGCCTACGAGCAGTACTTC
D: NA; size: NA; J: TRBJ2-7; V: TRBV7-2; CDR3: CASTDGAVREQYF; DNA: TGTGCCAGCACCGACGGGGCCGTTCGCGAGCAGTACTTC
D: NA; size: few; J: TRBJ2-7; V: TRBV18; CDR3: CASSPRLTYEQYF; DNA: TGTGCCAGCTCACCACGGTTAACCTACGAGCAGTACTTC
D: NA; size: NA; J: TRBJ2-5; V: TRBV12-3/TRBV12-4; CDR3: CASTAGKTQYF; DNA: TGTGCCAGCACGGCAGGGAAGACCCAGTACTTC
D: NA; size: NA; J: TRBJ2-3; V: TRBV21-1; CDR3: CASSPSDGRGHTQYF; DNA: TGTGCCAGCAGTCCCTCGGACGGCAGGGGACATACGCAGTATTTT
D: NA; size: NA; J: TRBJ1-1; V: TRBV12-3/TRBV12-4; CDR3: CASGINEAREAFF; DNA: TGTGCCAGCGGCATCAACGAGGCCCGTGAAGCTTTCTTT
D: NA; size: few; J: TRBJ2-3; V: TRBV6-5; CDR3: CASRKVASTDTQYF; DNA: TGTGCCAGCAGAAAGGTGGCTAGCACAGATACGCAGTATTTT
D: TRBD1; size: NA; J: TRBJ2-4; V: TRBV20-1; CDR3: CRAGQGTVDIQYF; DNA: TGCAGGGCGGGACAGGGGACTGTAGACATTCAGTACTTC
D: TRBD2; size: few; J: TRBJ2-3; V: TRBV6-2/TRBV6-3; CDR3: CASSYQSGRGTDTQYF; DNA: TGTGCCAGCAGTTACCAGAGCGGGAGAGGGACAGATACGCAGTATTTT
D: NA; size: many; J: TRBJ1-5; V: TRBV5-1; CDR3: CASRDINSNQPQHF; DNA: TGCGCCAGCAGGGACATTAATAGCAATCAGCCCCAGCATTTT
D: NA; size: NA; J: TRBJ2-5; V: TRBV4-1; CDR3: CASSQDLGGTQYF; DNA: TGCGCCAGCAGCCAGGATCTGGGGGGGACCCAGTACTTC
D: TRBD1; size: few; J: TRBJ1-1; V: TRBV5-1; CDR3: CASSLAGTDGTEAFF; DNA: TGCGCCAGCAGCTTGGCTGGGACAGACGGAACTGAAGCTTTCTTT
D: TRBD1; size: NA; J: TRBJ2-7; V: TRBV12-3/TRBV12-4; CDR3: CASRSTGWYEQYF; DNA: TGTGCCAGCAGGTCGACAGGGTGGTACGAGCAGTACTTC
D: TRBD1; size: few; J: TRBJ2-5; V: TRBV12-3/TRBV12-4; CDR3: CASTADRGETQYF; DNA: TGTGCCAGCACCGCGGACAGGGGGGAGACCCAGTACTTC
D: TRBD2; size: few; J: TRBJ2-7; V: TRBV20-1; CDR3: CSARPGLVYEQYF; DNA: TGCAGTGCTAGACCGGGACTAGTTTACGAGCAGTACTTC
D: NA; size: NA; J: TRBJ1-2; V: TRBV13; CDR3: CASSLGQLYGYTF; DNA: TGTGCCAGCAGCTTGGGACAACTTTATGGCTACACCTTC
D: NA; size: few; J: TRBJ1-4; V: TRBV9; CDR3: CASSPYTGSGEKLFF; DNA: TGTGCCAGCAGCCCATACACAGGGTCGGGGGAAAAACTGTTTTTT
D: NA; size: NA; J: TRBJ1-5; V: TRBV20-1; CDR3: CSARTSGNQPQHF; DNA: TGCAGTGCTAGAACCTCAGGCAATCAGCCCCAGCATTTT
D: TRBD2; size: few; J: TRBJ2-5; V: TRBV7-9; CDR3: CASSLSPSGSSTQYF; DNA: TGTGCCAGCAGCTTAAGCCCTAGCGGGTCCTCTACCCAGTACTTC
D: NA; size: NA; J: TRBJ2-1; V: TRBV6-1; CDR3: CASSNPTWSSYNEQFF; DNA: TGTGCCAGCAGTAATCCGACCTGGAGCTCCTACAATGAGCAGTTCTTC
D: TRBD2; size: NA; J: TRBJ2-5; V: TRBV5-8; CDR3: CASSLVTGGKTQYF; DNA: TGTGCCAGCAGCTTGGTAACGGGGGGAAAGACCCAGTACTTC
D: NA; size: many; J: TRBJ1-1; V: TRBV4-1; CDR3: CASSQSPVMNTEAFF; DNA: TGCGCCAGCAGCCAATCCCCCGTTATGAACACTGAAGCTTTCTTT
D: TRBD1; size: NA; J: TRBJ2-7; V: TRBV30; CDR3: CAWSTGTGKAEQYF; DNA: TGTGCCTGGAGTACCGGGACAGGGAAAGCCGAGCAGTACTTC